Below, one T cell receptor beta chain is given with its context. The length of the CDR3 is 14 residues. V lost 3 bases, J lost 8 bases, and 7 bases stayed unmatched. Germline V gene lookup returns CDR1 SGHAT and CDR2 FQNNGV. This sample is drawn from a study of T cell changes during pregnancy in multiple sclerosis. Using immunoSEQ multiplex PCR, the repertoire was profiled, and TCRdb retains in-frame clones only, with some absent. Among around 80,000 clones listed, around 96% were seen once. The rearrangement joins TRBV11-2 to TRBJ2-1; 7 bases map to TRBD2. The sequence was obtained from a female donor with multiple sclerosis, enrolled in a pregnancy study. The sample in question was peripheral blood, obtained in the second trimester of pregnancy. Here the CDR3 DNA reads TGTGCCAGCAGCTTGAGGCGGGAGTATTATGAGCAGTTCTTC. Its translation is CASSLRREYYEQFF.